The entry below describes one TCR beta chain. The table lists this clonotype with many counts. Its antigen remains undetermined. Per-base quality was not reported, and no clone a single base away is much larger than it. These data originate in a study of T-cell reconstitution after alpha-beta-depleted transplantation in children (dated by TCRdb to the mid-2010s). Some background on the complete study: T-cell immune reconstitution after TCRalphabeta/CD19-depleted allogeneic hematopoietic cell transplantation in children was quantitatively tracked in the study by means of TCR repertoire profiling. On the study overall, not on this receptor specifically: Over the following months the frequencies of hyperexpanded clones went down, and after one year T-cell counts and TCRbeta diversity were mostly credited to newly produced T cells. About two months after transplant, the apparently early recovery of alphabetaT-cell counts reportedly depended on just several hundred clones that had expanded rapidly and came from non-depleted graft cells. In some patients, high TCRbeta diversity at day 60 was attributed to recipient T cells and intrathymic progenitors that had survived conditioning.

The protocol used for the library was PCR. Instrument used: Illumina HiSeq 2500. To normalize quantification of the TCRbeta repertoire, the TCR libraries were built with molecular barcoding that relied on unique molecular identifiers. TCRdb trimmed the raw reads at Q25, called clones with MiXCR and kept productive beta chains. Identical CDR3 protein sequences are pooled into one entry, listed with their most common genes and DNA. A total of about 110,000 distinct CDR3 sequences appear in this sample, 5% to 8% of them only once. The ten largest clones take up about 23% of the sample. This specimen's treatment or condition label, interpreted: allogeneic hematopoietic cell transplantation with graft depleted of TCRalphabeta T cells and CD19 B cells. TCRalphabeta/CD19-depleted allogeneic hematopoietic cell grafts were given to the transplant recipients, all of whom were children. Material: PBMCs, mostly from graft donor cells, obtained 360 days after TCRalphabeta/CD19-depleted stem cell transplant. This TCR came from a male patient between 2 and 15 years old who had a stem cell transplant for acute lymphoblastic leukemia, so the T cells may come from the graft donor.

This receptor has the CDR3 CASSHSTGELFF. The DNA sequence is as follows: TGTGCCAGCAGTCATTCTACCGGGGAGCTGTTTTTT. The receptor chain draws on TRBV12-3 or TRBV12-4 and TRBJ2-2; no D gene is confidently identified. Trimming costs V 5 bases and J 5 bases, and their ends lie 6 bases apart. From the cysteine up to the phenylalanine, the CDR3 has a length of 12 residues. Of all the DNA, just the CDR3 is kept, 36 bases in frame from base 1.